These 8 T cell receptor beta chains were all obtained from the same sample, sequenced in a study of T cell changes during pregnancy in multiple sclerosis. The method was immunoSEQ multiplex PCR; TCRdb's version includes in-frame clones alone and lacks a portion of them. Here the sample spans under 80,000 clones, over 85% being singletons. Sequencing was performed on peripheral blood, taken after pregnancy. These TCRs come from a female donor in good health, enrolled as a control in a pregnancy study.

The CDR3 nucleotides read TGCGCCAGCAGCCAAGACCGCGGGGACCTCACCGGGGAGCTGTTTTTT. It yields the protein CASSQDRGDLTGELFF. The genes are TRBV4-1 and TRBJ2-2, with D maybe TRBD2 (6 bases). The CDR3 totals 16 residues. V was trimmed by 0 bases and J by 4 bases, leaving 12 bases between them. Germline CDR1 and CDR2: MGHRA and YSYEKL.

The chain links TRBV29-1 to TRBJ2-7; a weak D match, TRBD1 (6 bases). The CDR3 is made up of 13 amino acids. Germline V gives CDR1 SQVTM, CDR2 ANQGSEA. V lost 6 bases to trimming and J lost 2 bases, with 14 bases between them. In DNA, the CDR3 is TGCAGCGTGGGGGCAAGGGGGACCTACGAGCAGTACTTC. It codes for CSVGARGTYEQYF.

This clone has just a few counts. V gene TRBV19 combines with J gene TRBJ1-5; TRBD1 agrees at 7 bases. CDR3 size: 15 residues. After removal of 1 base from V and 6 bases from J, the junction contained 6 bases not matched to a gene. Germline V gene sequence: CDR1 LNHDA, CDR2 SQIVND (reference sequence). The CDR3, as DNA: TGTGCCAGTAGTATAGCCGGACAGGACGGTCAGCCCCAGCATTTT. Encoded protein: CASSIAGQDGQPQHF.

The CDR3 DNA sequence: TGTGCCAGCAGTTCTCGGACTAGCGGGGGGCCAGCGCAGTATTTT. Encoded protein: CASSSRTSGGPAQYF. V gene TRBV28 combines with J gene TRBJ2-3; the match to TRBD2 covers 14 bases. Trimming removed 4 bases from V and 10 bases from J; junction bases left unmatched: 7. Germline V gene sequence: CDR1 MDHEN, CDR2 SYDVKM. The CDR3 is 15 residues long. Supplemented by reference TRBV28 and TRBJ2-3, the full variable domain reads DVKVTQSSRYLVKRTGEKVFLECVQDMDHENMFWYRQDPGLGLRLIYFSYDVKMKEKGDIPEGYSVSREKKERFSLILESASTNQTSMYLCASSSRTSGGPAQYFGPGTRLTVL.

V usage is TRBV19 and J usage is TRBJ1-1; 8 bases align to TRBD1. The CDR3 consists of 17 residues. The germline gives CDR1 LNHDA, CDR2 SQIVND (reference sequence). Trimming took 3 bases from V and 1 from J; bases not matched to a gene: 10. The CDR3 DNA is TGTGCCAGTAGTATCGTGGCAGGGGGCGCGCAGAACACTGAAGCTTTCTTT. Amino acid sequence: CASSIVAGGAQNTEAFF. The full variable domain, with the rest looked up from reference TRBV19 and TRBJ1-1, is DGGITQSPKYLFRKEGQNVTLSCEQNLNHDAMYWYRQDPGQGLRLIYYSQIVNDFQKGDIAEGYSVSREKKESFPLTVTSAQKNPTAFYLCASSIVAGGAQNTEAFFGQGTRLTVV.

The chain combines TRBV15 with TRBJ2-5, with 7 bases lining up with TRBD1. The germline V gene has CDR1 LNHNV and CDR2 YYDKDF (reference sequence). The CDR3 contains 14 residues. V lost 0 bases and J lost 3; bases outside the gene matches: 1. In DNA, the CDR3 is TGTGCCACCAGCAGAGACAGGGGGAAAGAGACCCAGTACTTC. It is translated as CATSRDRGKETQYF.

The chain combines TRBV5-1 with TRBJ1-3; D not certain. The V gene lost 2 bases and the J gene lost 3 bases, with 6 bases spanning the gap. The CDR3 length is 13 residues. Per germline, CDR1 SGHRS and CDR2 YFSETQ. CDR3 region: CASSFGGGNTIYF. In DNA, the CDR3 is TGCGCCAGCAGCTTTGGCGGTGGAAACACCATATATTTT. The full variable domain, rest sourced from reference TRBV5-1 and TRBJ1-3, is KAGVTQTPRYLIKTRGQQVTLSCSPISGHRSVSWYQQTPGQGLQFLFEYFSETQRNKGNFPGRFSGRQFSNSRSEMNVSTLELGDSALYLCASSFGGGNTIYFGEGSWLTVV.

CDR3 sequence (DNA): TGTGCCAGCTCACCTCAAGGGGGGGAAGAGACCCAGTACTTC. Protein product: CASSPQGGEETQYF. This chain connects TRBV18 to TRBJ2-5; D may be TRBD2 (7 bases). V lost 3 bases and J lost 3, with 11 bases in between. The CDR3 spans 14 residues. Looked up from germline, CDR1 is KGHSH and CDR2 is LQKENI.